This record covers a single TCR beta chain. Its specific antigen is unknown. No much larger clone is present one base from it, and per-base qualities are unavailable. The library was generated by 5' RACE. TCR libraries were constructed from RNA using the SMARTer Human TCR a/b Profiling Kit, with the full V(D)J regions of both alpha and beta chains captured. After amplification, libraries were cleaned up with AMPure XP beads and then validated using the DNA 1000 Kit on an Agilent 2100 Bioanalyzer. Sequencing was done on an Illumina MiSeq using the 600-cycle v3 reagent kit, which produced 2 x 300 bp paired-end reads. In the original analysis: MiXCR and VDJTools were used to process the reads; non-productive clonotypes were removed, and clonotypes were merged by CDR3 amino acid sequence before frequencies were recalculated. CDR3 sequences were matched against the McPAS-TCR database with a Levenshtein distance of 1 allowed, and UpSet plots were generated in R using UpSetR. Using fastp at Q25 and MiXCR, TCRdb reprocessed the public reads and kept productive beta chains. Records with the same CDR3 protein are collapsed into one entry carrying the most frequent genes and DNA. It is TCRdb's table, rather than the study itself, that gives the V and J calls and clone size. The sample table holds about 670 distinct CDR3 sequences, of which 40% to 45% were seen once. The ten largest clones represent approximately 96% of the sample.

This specimen comes from a study of Epstein–Barr virus B cells in breast cancer (dated by TCRdb to about 2021). About the full investigation: Control T cells were expanded by rapid expansion method with irradiated PBMC feeders, soluble OKT3 and IL-2 200 U/ml, collected roughly 10-13 days after stimulation. This single-patient case report examined whether EBV+ B cells infiltrating the tumor shape the T-cell receptor repertoire in triple-negative breast cancer. Overall results and qualifications from the work: Since all data came from a single patient, described as a first proof of concept, generalization is limited.

Using RNeasy Micro or Mini kits with on-column DNase digestion, RNA was isolated from about 9.8e4 to 1.1e6 cultured T cells and then assessed on an Agilent 2100 Bioanalyzer. From V the trimming removes 4 bases and from J it removes 5 bases, while the gene matches leave 5 bases of the junction unaccounted for. The cysteine opens and the phenylalanine closes a CDR3 of 13 amino acids. The DNA shown is the 39-base CDR3, in frame from base 1. From a lookup of the germline V gene (reference sequence), CDR1 and CDR2 are SGHKS and YYEKEE. The sample consisted of tumor-infiltrating lymphocytes expanded in culture. This TCR derives from a woman in her forties with triple-negative breast cancer. The chain employs TRBV5-5 and TRBJ1-1, with TRBD1 identical over 7 junction bases. The CDR3 protein sequence reads: CASSLDRVTEAFF. The nucleotides read TGTGCCAGCAGCCTCGACAGGGTGACTGAAGCTTTCTTT. Joined to the reference TRBV5-5 and TRBJ1-1 proteins, this CDR3 gives the full variable domain: DAGVTQSPTHLIKTRGQQVTLRCSPISGHKSVSWYQQVLGQGPQFIFQYYEKEERGRGNFPDRFSARQFPNYSSELNVNALLLGDSALYLCASSLDRVTEAFFGQGTRLTVV.